Presented here are 23 T cell receptor beta chains from one specimen sequenced in a study of cytomegalovirus exposure and HLA in healthy donors. Researchers ran the PCR with 60 Vbeta and 13 Jbeta primers. TCRdb's copy holds only in-frame clones and misses some; the assay was immunoSEQ multiplex PCR. This sample lists approximately 45,000 clones; its ten largest clones have roughly 8%. Material for sequencing was PBMCs. These receptors came from a male donor in good health and CMV-seronegative.

V usage is TRBV6-1 and J usage is TRBJ1-4; D ambiguous. The germline V gene encodes CDR1 MNHNS and CDR2 SASEGT. This CDR3 spans 15 amino acids. Trimming removed 8 bases at V and 3 bases at J, with 16 bases between. The CDR3 nucleotides read TGTGCCAGCGGGCCCCTCCTGAACCCTAATGAAAAACTGTTTTTT. Encoded protein: CASGPLLNPNEKLFF.

The chain uses TRBV4-1 and TRBJ2-3; D is undetermined. V was shortened by 4 bases and J by 7 bases, with 12 bases between the two germline ends. Germline V CDR1 and CDR2: MGHRA, YSYEKL. There are 13 residues in the CDR3. CDR3 nucleotide sequence: TGCGCCAGCAGCCCGGCGGCCGGTCATACGCAGTATTTT. Its protein is CASSPAAGHTQYF.

This chain links TRBV19 with TRBJ2-7, with a weak D call TRBD2 (5 bases). Germline CDR1 LNHDA, CDR2 SQIVND (reference sequence). Between the trimmed V and J ends, which lost 3 bases and 3 bases, there was a span of 12 bases. The CDR3 is made up of 14 amino acids. The CDR3 region has the DNA TGTGCCAGTAGTATCCGAGGGCCCAACTACGAGCAGTACTTC. Translated: CASSIRGPNYEQYF.

J is TRBJ2-3 and V is TRBV4-1, with D possibly TRBD2 on 6 matching bases. The germline V gene has CDR1 MGHRA and CDR2 YSYEKL. There are 13 residues in the CDR3. Trimming stripped 5 bases from V and 11 bases from J, with 17 bases between. CDR3 bases: TGCGCCAGCAGCTCCCTTCCACCCGGGGGGCAGTATTTT. Amino acids: CASSSLPPGGQYF.

The chain joins TRBV30 to TRBJ1-6; 8 bases map to TRBD1. This CDR3 is 15 amino acids long. CDR1 and CDR2 (germline): GTSNPN, SVGIG (reference sequence). Losses at the gene ends were 0 bases for V and 7 bases for J; bases not matched to a gene: 5. CDR3 region: CAWSVRDRGNSPLHF. The CDR3 nucleotides read TGTGCCTGGAGTGTTAGAGACAGGGGAAATTCACCCCTCCACTTT.

The chain uses TRBV18 and TRBJ2-4, with D maybe TRBD2 (5 bases). The CDR3 sequence is 18 residues long. Germline V CDR1 and CDR2: KGHSH, LQKENI. The ends were cut back, 8 bases at V and 0 bases at J, with 23 bases in the middle. The CDR3 sequence: CASTDLPDFGLAKNIQYF. The CDR3 coding sequence is TGTGCCAGCACAGACCTTCCGGACTTTGGACTAGCCAAAAACATTCAGTACTTC.

The CDR3 sequence: CASSGTGLAVYNEQFF. In DNA form, the CDR3 reads TGTGCCAGCAGCGGAACGGGACTAGCGGTTTACAATGAGCAGTTCTTC. The chain combines TRBV7-9 with TRBJ2-1; 11 bases map to TRBD2. The CDR3 contains 16 residues. Germline lookup yields CDR1 SEHNR and CDR2 FQNEAQ (reference sequence). V was pared by 5 bases and J by 4 bases, with 7 bases of the junction left unmatched.

This chain links TRBV28 with TRBJ2-7; D unresolved. The V end was cut by 3 bases, the J end by 1 base, with 10 bases between. The CDR3 sequence is 14 residues long. Germline-derived CDR1 and CDR2 are MDHEN and SYDVKM. CDR3 amino acids: CASSLSLISYEQYF. CDR3 coding DNA: TGTGCCAGCAGTTTGAGTTTAATTTCCTACGAGCAGTACTTC.

The chain joins TRBV7-9 to TRBJ1-2; no reliable D call. The germline gives CDR1 SEHNR, CDR2 FQNEAQ (reference sequence). V lost 5 bases and J lost 8, with 18 bases in between. There are 14 residues in the CDR3. The CDR3: CASSPEEGARGYTF. CDR3 DNA: TGTGCCAGCAGCCCTGAGGAAGGAGCTAGAGGCTACACCTTC.

The chain recombines TRBV13 with TRBJ2-7, with 7 bases that match TRBD1. CDR1 is PRHDT, CDR2 FYEKMQ, per germline (reference sequence). With 2 bases clipped from V and 2 bases from J, the junction kept 3 bases outside the gene matches. This CDR3 spans 14 amino acids. This CDR3 is CASSLFQGAYEQYF. The DNA for the CDR3 is TGTGCCAGCAGCTTATTTCAGGGGGCCTACGAGCAGTACTTC.

On this clone itself: The junction differs from germline at one of its ends, possibly a read error. This chain links TRBV11-3 with TRBJ2-7; TRBD1 matches 8 bases. CDR1 and CDR2 from the germline V gene are SGHNT and YENEEA. This CDR3 comprises 13 residues. The CDR3: CASSSGQGQGAIF. CDR3 sequence (DNA): TGTGCCAGCAGCTCTGGACAGGGCCAGGGGGCAATCTTC.

The chain is built from TRBV19 and TRBJ1-5, with D possibly TRBD1 on 5 matching bases. V shed 8 bases and J shed 0 bases, with 14 bases lying between them. CDR1 is LNHDA, CDR2 SQIVND, per germline (reference sequence). The CDR3 is made up of 15 amino acids. CDR3 amino acids: CASGDRSYSNQPQHF. The CDR3 DNA is TGTGCCAGTGGTGACAGATCATATAGCAATCAGCCCCAGCATTTT.

A word on this clone: One end of the junction fails to match germline, which may point to a read error. This rearrangement joins TRBV6-1 to TRBJ2-1; possible D gene TRBD2, 5 bases. The CDR3 has 13 amino acids. CDR1 is MNHNS and CDR2 is SASEGT in the germline V gene. CDR3 coding DNA: TGTGCCAGCAGTGAGCGGAGCGGCCTAACCCCGGTCTTC. It yields the protein CASSERSGLTPVF.

The chain links TRBV9 to TRBJ1-2, with a weak D call TRBD1 (5 bases). The CDR3 length is 15 residues. The germline CDR1 and CDR2 sequences are SGDLS and YYNGEE. Trimming pared 0 bases from V and 4 bases from J, leaving 13 bases between. The CDR3 DNA follows: TGTGCCAGCAGCGTAGGTGAAGGGGAAGGCTATGGCTACACCTTC. Protein sequence: CASSVGEGEGYGYTF.

The J gene is TRBJ2-7, the V gene TRBV5-4; D might be TRBD2 (6 bases). The CDR3 loop spans 14 amino acids. Trimming removed 4 bases from V and 5 bases from J, with 16 bases in between. Germline lookup yields CDR1 SGHNT and CDR2 YYREEE (reference sequence). The CDR3 DNA is TGTGCCAGCAGCCCGGAGGGACCGGGGGACGAGCAGTACTTC. It yields the protein CASSPEGPGDEQYF.

This clone is deemed large (0.1 to 1%) by its frequency. The gene calls are TRBV7-9 and TRBJ2-1; D is undetermined. Germline V gene sequence: CDR1 SEHNR, CDR2 FQNEAQ (reference sequence). CDR3 size: 14 residues. Trimming stripped 1 base from V and 2 bases from J, with 6 bases between. CDR3: CASSLVDTYNEQFF. The CDR3 DNA follows: TGTGCCAGCAGCTTAGTAGATACCTACAATGAGCAGTTCTTC.

The chain employs TRBV25-1 and TRBJ2-7, with a possible D match to TRBD2 (5 bases). The CDR3 length is 12 residues. Per germline, CDR1 MGHDK and CDR2 SYGVNS. V was shortened by 7 bases and J by 3 bases, with 10 bases between the two germline ends. Here the CDR3 reads CASTARGYEQYF. CDR3 DNA: TGTGCCAGCACGGCCCGGGGCTACGAGCAGTACTTC.

About this clone itself: A junction boundary mismatches the germline segment, possibly from a read error. This CDR3 is also generated by other DNA sequences in the sample. V is TRBV18 and J is TRBJ1-1, with TRBD1 as a possible D gene (5 bases). This CDR3 spans 14 amino acids. Germline assignment: CDR1 KGHSH and CDR2 LQKENI. The CDR3 spells CASTSGIMNTEAFF. CDR3 in DNA: TGTGCCAGCACCTCAGGGATCATGAACACCGAAGCTTTCTTT.

The chain has TRBV19 and TRBJ1-2, with D unresolved. Germline CDR1 is LNHDA and CDR2 is SQIVND (reference sequence). CDR3 length equals 15 residues. V was trimmed by 6 bases and J by 7 bases, leaving 21 bases between them. The CDR3 sequence: CASSRRGPVGLGYTF. The CDR3 DNA follows: TGTGCCAGTAGCCGCCGAGGGCCAGTGGGTCTTGGCTACACCTTC.

As for this clone: The junction does not match germline at one end; this may be a read error. J is TRBJ2-7 and V is TRBV9, with D perhaps matching TRBD1 (6 bases). This CDR3 region has 14 residues. Germline V CDR1 and CDR2: SGDLS, YYNGEE. The CDR3 sequence is CASSARTAPYEQYF. CDR3 sequence (DNA): TGTGCCAGCAGCGCGCGGACAGCCCCCTATGAGCAGTACTTC.

This rearrangement joins TRBV19 to TRBJ1-1; D not resolved. The CDR3 extends over 14 amino acids. The germline V gene encodes CDR1 LNHDA and CDR2 SQIVND (reference sequence). Trimming took off 8 bases at V and 4 bases at J, with 17 bases between the two ends. The CDR3 nucleotides read TGTGCCAGTTTCCACCTGGGAGGGCTCACTGAAGCTTTCTTT. This codes for CASFHLGGLTEAFF.

The rearrangement joins TRBV19 to TRBJ1-2, with TRBD1 as a possible D gene (5 bases). Per germline, CDR1 LNHDA and CDR2 SQIVND (reference sequence). The V and J ends lost 4 bases and 5 bases respectively, with 11 bases between them. The CDR3 contains 13 residues. The CDR3 reads CASSTRQLYGYTF. In DNA, the CDR3 is TGTGCCAGTAGTACCCGACAGTTGTATGGCTACACCTTC.

The chain carries TRBV9 and TRBJ2-1; 10 bases are a match to TRBD2. The V gene's germline CDR1 is SGDLS and CDR2 YYNGEE. CDR3 length: 14 amino acids. The V gene end was trimmed by 0 bases and the J gene end by 9 bases; junction bases not matched to a gene: 3. In nucleotides, the CDR3 is TGTGCCAGCAGCGTAGGAGCGGGAGGGGTTGAGCAGTTCTTC. Translation gives CASSVGAGGVEQFF.